This T cell receptor (beta chain) was recorded in a study of molecular identifiers for immune sequencing clone quantification. About the study: Replicate experiments took RNA from about 20,000 or 100,000 naive CD8 cells, divided it five ways and sequenced four.

Broader study findings: Effector cells had over 99% of their molecules in clones above 20 RNA copies, while naive cells had under 1%. Barcode collisions between identical TCR molecules could shrink estimates of highly expanded clone sizes.

Previously described methods with listed TCR primers produced the bulk TCR libraries. Via MiXCR, TCRdb re-called the PCR reads, giving one row per CDR3 protein. This sample yields nearly 650,000 distinct CDR3 sequences, of which less than 30% are seen a single time; about 0.81% belongs to the top ten. This clonotype has more than one count but fewer than ten. Its antigen is unidentified. There are 17 residues in the CDR3. Germline V gene sequence: CDR1 SGDLS, CDR2 YYNGEE. Trimming took off 3 bases at V and 5 bases at J, with 24 bases between the two ends. J is TRBJ2-7 and V is TRBV9; the D gene is possibly TRBD1 (5 bases). The clonotype originates from a human donor in good health. Some libraries in this study had Jurkat cell RNA spiked in. Sequencing was performed on naive CD8+ T cells from blood, with Jurkat cell RNA spiked in. Subset described: FACS-sorted CD8+CD4-CCR7+CD45RA+ naive T cells. The CDR3 DNA sequence: TGTGCCAGCAGCGCCTTCATTAGCTCCTCAATACAGGACGAGCAGTACTTC. This sequence encodes CASSAFISSSIQDEQYF. The variable domain in full, with the rest retrieved from reference TRBV9 and TRBJ2-7, is DSGVTQTPKHLITATGQRVTLRCSPRSGDLSVYWYQQSLDQGLQFLIQYYNGEERAKGNILERFSAQQFPDLHSELNLSSLELGDSALYFCASSAFISSSIQDEQYFGPGTRLTVT.